This T cell receptor (beta chain) was found in a study of tumor-infiltrating lymphocytes in primary liver carcinoma. Many counts were recorded for this clonotype. V lost 0 bases to trimming and J lost 8 bases, with 11 bases between them. The CDR3 consists of 14 residues. The germline CDR1 and CDR2 sequences are MGHRA and YSYEKL. Making TCR beta cDNA involved 400 to 600 ng total RNA and a constant-region primer. Construction of TCR beta libraries relied on three successive nested multiplex PCR rounds employing slightly modified ARM-PCR. The opening two PCR rounds, about 10 cycles each, paired TRBV1-TRBV30 forward primers with a C-beta reverse primer. TCRdb recomputed calls from the multiplex PCR reads with MiXCR, one row per CDR3 protein. The profile shows approximately 310,000 distinct CDR3 sequences, about 62% of them singletons. Blood RNA was derived from unsorted whole blood, and germline DNA was extracted too.

Material for sequencing was peripheral blood. The clonotype was recovered from a middle-aged man with primary liver carcinoma and hepatitis B virus infection. V and J are TRBV4-1 and TRBJ2-1; D remains ambiguous. The CDR3: CASSQDPGRDEQFF. CDR3 sequence (DNA): TGCGCCAGCAGCCAAGATCCCGGCCGGGATGAGCAGTTCTTC.